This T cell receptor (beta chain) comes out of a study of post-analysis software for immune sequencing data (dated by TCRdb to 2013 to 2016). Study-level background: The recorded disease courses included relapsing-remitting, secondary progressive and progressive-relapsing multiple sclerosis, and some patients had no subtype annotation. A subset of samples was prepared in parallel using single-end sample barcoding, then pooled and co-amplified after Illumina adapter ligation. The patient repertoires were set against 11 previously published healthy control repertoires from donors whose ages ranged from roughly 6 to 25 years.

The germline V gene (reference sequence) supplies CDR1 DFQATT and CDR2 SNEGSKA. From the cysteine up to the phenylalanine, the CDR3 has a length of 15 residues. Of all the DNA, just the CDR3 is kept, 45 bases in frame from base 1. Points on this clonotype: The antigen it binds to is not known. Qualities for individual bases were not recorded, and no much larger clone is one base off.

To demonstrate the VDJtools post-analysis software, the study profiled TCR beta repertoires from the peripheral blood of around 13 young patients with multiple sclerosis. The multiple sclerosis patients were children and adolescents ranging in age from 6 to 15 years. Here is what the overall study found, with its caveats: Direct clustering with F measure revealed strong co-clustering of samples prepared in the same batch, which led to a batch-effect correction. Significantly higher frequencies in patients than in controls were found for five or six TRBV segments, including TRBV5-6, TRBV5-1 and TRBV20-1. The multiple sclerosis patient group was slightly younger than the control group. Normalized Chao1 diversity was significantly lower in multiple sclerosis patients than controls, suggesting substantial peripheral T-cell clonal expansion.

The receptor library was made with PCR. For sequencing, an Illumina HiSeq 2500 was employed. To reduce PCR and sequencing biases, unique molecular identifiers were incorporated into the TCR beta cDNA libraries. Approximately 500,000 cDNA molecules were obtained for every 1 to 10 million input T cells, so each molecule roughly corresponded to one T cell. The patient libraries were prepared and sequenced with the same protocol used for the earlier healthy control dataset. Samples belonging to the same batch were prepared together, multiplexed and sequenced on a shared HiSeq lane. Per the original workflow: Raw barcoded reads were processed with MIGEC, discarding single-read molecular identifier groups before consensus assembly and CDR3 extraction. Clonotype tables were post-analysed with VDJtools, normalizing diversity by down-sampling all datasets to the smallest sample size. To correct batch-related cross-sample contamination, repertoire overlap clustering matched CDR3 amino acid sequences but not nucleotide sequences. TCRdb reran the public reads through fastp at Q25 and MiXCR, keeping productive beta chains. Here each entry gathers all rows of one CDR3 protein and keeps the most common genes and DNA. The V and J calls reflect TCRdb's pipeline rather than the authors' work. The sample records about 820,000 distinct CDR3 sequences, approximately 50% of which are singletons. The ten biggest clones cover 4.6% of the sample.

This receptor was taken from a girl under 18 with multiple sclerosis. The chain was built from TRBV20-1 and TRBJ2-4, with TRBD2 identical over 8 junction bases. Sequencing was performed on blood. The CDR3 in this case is CSCPDSGGTYNEQYF. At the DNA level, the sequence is TGCAGCTGCCCCGACAGCGGGGGAACATACAATGAGCAGTACTTC.